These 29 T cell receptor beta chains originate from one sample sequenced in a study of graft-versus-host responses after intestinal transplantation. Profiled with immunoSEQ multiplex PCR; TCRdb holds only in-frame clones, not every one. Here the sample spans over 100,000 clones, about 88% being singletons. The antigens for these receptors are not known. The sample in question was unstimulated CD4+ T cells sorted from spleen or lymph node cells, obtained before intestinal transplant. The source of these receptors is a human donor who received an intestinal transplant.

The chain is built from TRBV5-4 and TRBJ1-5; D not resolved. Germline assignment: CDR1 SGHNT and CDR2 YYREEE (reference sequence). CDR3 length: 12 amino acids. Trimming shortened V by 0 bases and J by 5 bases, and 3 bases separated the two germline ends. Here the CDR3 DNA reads TGTGCCAGCAGCTTGGGGGATCAGCCCCAGCATTTT. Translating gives CASSLGDQPQHF.

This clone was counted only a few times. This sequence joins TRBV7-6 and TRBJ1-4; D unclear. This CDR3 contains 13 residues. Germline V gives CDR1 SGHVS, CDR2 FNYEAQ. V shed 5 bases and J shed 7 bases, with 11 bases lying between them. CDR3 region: CASSPNVGEKLFF. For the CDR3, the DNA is TGTGCCAGCAGCCCAAATGTGGGTGAAAAACTGTTTTTT.

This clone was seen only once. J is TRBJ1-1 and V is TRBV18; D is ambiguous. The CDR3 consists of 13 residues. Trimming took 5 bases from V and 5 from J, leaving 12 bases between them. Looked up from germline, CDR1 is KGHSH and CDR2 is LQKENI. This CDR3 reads CASSKARETEAFF. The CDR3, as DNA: TGTGCCAGCTCAAAAGCGAGGGAGACTGAAGCTTTCTTT.

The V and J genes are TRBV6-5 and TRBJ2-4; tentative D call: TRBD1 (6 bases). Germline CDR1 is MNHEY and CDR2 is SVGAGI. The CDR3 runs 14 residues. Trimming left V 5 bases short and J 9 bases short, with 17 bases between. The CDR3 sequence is CASSRGQSSTIQYF. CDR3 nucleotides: TGTGCCAGCAGTCGGGGACAATCAAGTACCATTCAGTACTTC.

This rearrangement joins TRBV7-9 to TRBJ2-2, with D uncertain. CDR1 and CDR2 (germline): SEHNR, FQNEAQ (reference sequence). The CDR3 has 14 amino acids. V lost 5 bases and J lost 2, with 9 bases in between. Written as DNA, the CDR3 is TGTGCCAGCAGCGGGTCTGTTAACACCGGGGAGCTGTTTTTT. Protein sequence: CASSGSVNTGELFF.

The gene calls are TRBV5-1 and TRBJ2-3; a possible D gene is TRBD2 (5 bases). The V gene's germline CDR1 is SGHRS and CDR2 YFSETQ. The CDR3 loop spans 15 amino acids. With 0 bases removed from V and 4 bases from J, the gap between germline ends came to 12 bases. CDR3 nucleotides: TGCGCCAGCAGCTTGGCAGTGAGAGGGTCAGATACGCAGTATTTT. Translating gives CASSLAVRGSDTQYF.

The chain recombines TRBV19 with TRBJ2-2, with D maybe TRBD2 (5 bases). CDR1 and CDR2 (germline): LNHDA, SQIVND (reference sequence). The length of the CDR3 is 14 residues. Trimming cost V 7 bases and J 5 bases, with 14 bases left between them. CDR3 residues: CASTPGILTGELFF. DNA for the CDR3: TGTGCCAGTACCCCGGGAATTTTGACCGGGGAGCTGTTTTTT.

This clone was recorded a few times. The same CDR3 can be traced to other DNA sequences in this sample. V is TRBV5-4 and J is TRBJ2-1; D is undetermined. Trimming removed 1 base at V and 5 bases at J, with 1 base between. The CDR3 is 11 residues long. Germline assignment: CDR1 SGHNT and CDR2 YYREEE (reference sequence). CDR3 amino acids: CASSLNNEQFF. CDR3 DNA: TGTGCCAGCAGCTTGAACAATGAGCAGTTCTTC.

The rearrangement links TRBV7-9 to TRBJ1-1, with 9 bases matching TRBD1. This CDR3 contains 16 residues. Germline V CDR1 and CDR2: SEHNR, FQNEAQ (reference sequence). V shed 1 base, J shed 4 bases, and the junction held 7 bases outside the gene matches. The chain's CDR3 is CASSLVAGTGFTEAFF. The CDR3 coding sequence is TGTGCCAGCAGCTTAGTGGCCGGGACAGGGTTCACTGAAGCTTTCTTT.

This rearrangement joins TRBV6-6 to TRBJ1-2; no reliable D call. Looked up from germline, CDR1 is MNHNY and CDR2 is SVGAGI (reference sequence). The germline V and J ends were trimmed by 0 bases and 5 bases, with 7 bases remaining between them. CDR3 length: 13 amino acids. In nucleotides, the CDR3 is TGTGCCAGCAGTTACTCAGACGGGTATGGCTACACCTTC. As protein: CASSYSDGYGYTF.

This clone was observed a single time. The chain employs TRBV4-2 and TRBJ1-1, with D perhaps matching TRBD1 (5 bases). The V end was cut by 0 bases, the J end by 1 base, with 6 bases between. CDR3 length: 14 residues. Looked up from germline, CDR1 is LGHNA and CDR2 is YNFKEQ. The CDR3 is CASSQEGPNTEAFF. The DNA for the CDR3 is TGTGCCAGCAGCCAAGAGGGACCGAACACTGAAGCTTTCTTT.

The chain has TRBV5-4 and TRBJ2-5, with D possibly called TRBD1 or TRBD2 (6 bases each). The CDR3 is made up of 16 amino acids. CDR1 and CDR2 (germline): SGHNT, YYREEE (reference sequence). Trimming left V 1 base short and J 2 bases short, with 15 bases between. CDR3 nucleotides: TGTGCCAGCAGCTTGCACGGAGGGGGATTACAAGAGACCCAGTACTTC. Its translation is CASSLHGGGLQETQYF.

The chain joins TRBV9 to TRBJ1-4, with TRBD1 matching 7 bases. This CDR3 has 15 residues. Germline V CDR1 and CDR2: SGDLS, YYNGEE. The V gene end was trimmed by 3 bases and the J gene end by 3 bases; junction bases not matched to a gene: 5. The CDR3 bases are TGTGCCAGCAGCGCCCGCCAGGGGGCTAATGAAAAACTGTTTTTT. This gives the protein CASSARQGANEKLFF.

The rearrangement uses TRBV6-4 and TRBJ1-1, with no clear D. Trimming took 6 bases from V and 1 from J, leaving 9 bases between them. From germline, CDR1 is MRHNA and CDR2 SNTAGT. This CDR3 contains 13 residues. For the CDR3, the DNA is TGTGCCAGCAGCTTGGGTCGGAACACTGAAGCTTTCTTT. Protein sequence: CASSLGRNTEAFF.

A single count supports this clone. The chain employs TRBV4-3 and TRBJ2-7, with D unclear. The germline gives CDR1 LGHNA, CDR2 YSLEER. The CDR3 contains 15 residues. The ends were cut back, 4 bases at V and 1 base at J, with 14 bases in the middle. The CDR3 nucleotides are TGCGCCAGCAGCCCGCCTGGGGTTAGGTCCTACGAGCAGTACTTC. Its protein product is CASSPPGVRSYEQYF.

The CDR3 reads CASSEQGSNSPLHF. The CDR3, as DNA: TGTGCCAGCAGTGAACAGGGCTCTAATTCACCCCTCCACTTT. The J gene is TRBJ1-6, the V gene TRBV6-5; tentatively, D is TRBD1 (6 bases). This CDR3 is built from 14 residues. V lost 5 bases to trimming and J lost 6 bases, with 11 bases between them. CDR1 is MNHEY, CDR2 SVGAGI, per germline.

The CDR3 DNA sequence: TGTGCCAGCAGCATTAGCGGGGGCCACTCTGGGGCCAACGTCCTGACTTTC. Its translation is CASSISGGHSGANVLTF. The chain couples TRBV7-3 to TRBJ2-6, with TRBD2 matching over 9 bases. The CDR3 loop spans 17 amino acids. V shed 5 bases and J 0 bases; nucleotides not matched to a gene: 5. Per germline, CDR1 SGHTA and CDR2 FQGTGA.

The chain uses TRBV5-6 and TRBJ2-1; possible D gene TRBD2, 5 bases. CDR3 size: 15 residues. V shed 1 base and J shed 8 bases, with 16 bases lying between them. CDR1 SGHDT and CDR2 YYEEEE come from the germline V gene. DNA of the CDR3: TGTGCCAGCAGCTTGTACGGGCGGGTAATAGATGAGCAGTTCTTC. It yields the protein CASSLYGRVIDEQFF.

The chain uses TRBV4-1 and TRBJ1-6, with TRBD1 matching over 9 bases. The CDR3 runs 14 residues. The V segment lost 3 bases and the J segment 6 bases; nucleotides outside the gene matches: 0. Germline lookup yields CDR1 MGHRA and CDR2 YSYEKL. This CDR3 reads CASSQGQGNSPLHF. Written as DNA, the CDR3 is TGCGCCAGCAGCCAGGGACAGGGTAATTCACCCCTCCACTTT.

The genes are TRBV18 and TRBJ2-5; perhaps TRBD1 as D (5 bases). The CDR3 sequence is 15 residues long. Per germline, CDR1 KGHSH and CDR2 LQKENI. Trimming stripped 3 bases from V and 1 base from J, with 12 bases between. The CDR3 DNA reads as TGTGCCAGCTCACCCTTGTGGCAGGGCCAAGAGACCCAGTACTTC. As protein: CASSPLWQGQETQYF.

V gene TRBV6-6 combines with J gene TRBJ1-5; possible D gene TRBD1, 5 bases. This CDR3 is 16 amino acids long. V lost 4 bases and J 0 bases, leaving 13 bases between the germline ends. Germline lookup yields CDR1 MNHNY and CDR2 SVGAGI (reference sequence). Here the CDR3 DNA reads TGTGCCAGCAGTTCCCCTCGGGGGTCTAGCAATCAGCCCCAGCATTTT. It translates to CASSSPRGSSNQPQHF.

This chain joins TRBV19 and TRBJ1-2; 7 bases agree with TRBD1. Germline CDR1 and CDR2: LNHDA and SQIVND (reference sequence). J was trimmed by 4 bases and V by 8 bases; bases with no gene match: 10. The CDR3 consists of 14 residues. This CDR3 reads CASVLGRGSYGYTF. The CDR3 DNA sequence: TGTGCCAGTGTACTTGGCAGGGGGAGCTATGGCTACACCTTC.

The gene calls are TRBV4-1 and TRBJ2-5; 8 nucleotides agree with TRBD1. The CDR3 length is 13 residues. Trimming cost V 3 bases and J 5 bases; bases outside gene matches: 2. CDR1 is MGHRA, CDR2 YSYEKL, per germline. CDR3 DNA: TGCGCCAGCAGCCACCAGGGGGCGGAGACCCAGTACTTC. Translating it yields CASSHQGAETQYF.

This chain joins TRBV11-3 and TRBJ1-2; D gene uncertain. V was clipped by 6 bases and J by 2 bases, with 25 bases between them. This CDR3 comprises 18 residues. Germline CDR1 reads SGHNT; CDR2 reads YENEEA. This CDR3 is CASRTTRPAPRWNYGYTF. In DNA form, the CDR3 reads TGTGCCAGCAGGACAACCCGGCCCGCCCCCCGATGGAACTATGGCTACACCTTC.

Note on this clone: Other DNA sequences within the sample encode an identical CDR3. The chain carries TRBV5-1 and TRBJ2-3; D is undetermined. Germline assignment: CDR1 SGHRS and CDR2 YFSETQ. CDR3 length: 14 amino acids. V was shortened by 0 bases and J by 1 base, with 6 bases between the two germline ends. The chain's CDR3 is CASSLGRGTDTQYF. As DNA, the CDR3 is TGCGCCAGCAGCTTGGGACGGGGCACAGATACGCAGTATTTT. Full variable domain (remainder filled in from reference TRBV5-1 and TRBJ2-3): KAGVTQTPRYLIKTRGQQVTLSCSPISGHRSVSWYQQTPGQGLQFLFEYFSETQRNKGNFPGRFSGRQFSNSRSEMNVSTLELGDSALYLCASSLGRGTDTQYFGPGTRLTVL.

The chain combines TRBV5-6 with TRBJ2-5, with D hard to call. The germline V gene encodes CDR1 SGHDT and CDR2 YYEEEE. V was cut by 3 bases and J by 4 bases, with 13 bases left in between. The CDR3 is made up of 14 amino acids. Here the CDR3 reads CASSSRAAGETQYF. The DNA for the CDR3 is TGTGCCAGCAGCTCCCGGGCCGCCGGAGAGACCCAGTACTTC.

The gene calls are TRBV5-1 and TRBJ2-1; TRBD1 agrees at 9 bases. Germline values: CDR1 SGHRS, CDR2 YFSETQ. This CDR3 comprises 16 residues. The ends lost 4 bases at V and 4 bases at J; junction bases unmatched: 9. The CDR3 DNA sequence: TGCGCCAGCAGCAGAACGGACGGGACAGGGTACAATGAGCAGTTCTTC. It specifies CASSRTDGTGYNEQFF.

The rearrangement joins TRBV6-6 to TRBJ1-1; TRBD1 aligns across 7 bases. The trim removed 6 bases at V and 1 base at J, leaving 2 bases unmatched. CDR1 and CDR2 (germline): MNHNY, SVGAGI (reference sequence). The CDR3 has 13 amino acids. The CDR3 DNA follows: TGTGCCAGCAGGGACAGGAGGAACACTGAAGCTTTCTTT. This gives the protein CASRDRRNTEAFF.

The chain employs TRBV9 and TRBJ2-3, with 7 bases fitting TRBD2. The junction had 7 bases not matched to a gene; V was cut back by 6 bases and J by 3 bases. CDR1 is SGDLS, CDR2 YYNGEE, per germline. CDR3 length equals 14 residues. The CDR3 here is CASNKGRDTDTQYF. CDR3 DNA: TGTGCCAGCAATAAGGGGAGGGATACAGATACGCAGTATTTT.